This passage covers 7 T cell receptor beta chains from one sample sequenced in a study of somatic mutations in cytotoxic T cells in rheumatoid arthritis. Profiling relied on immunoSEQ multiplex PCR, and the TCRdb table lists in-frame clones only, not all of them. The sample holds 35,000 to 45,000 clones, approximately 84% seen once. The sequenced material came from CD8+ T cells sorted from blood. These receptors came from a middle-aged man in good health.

CDR3 coding DNA: TGCAGCGCGTTTGAGGGCTCCACAGATACGCAGTATTTT. It codes for CSAFEGSTDTQYF. The chain has TRBV29-1 and TRBJ2-3; D is possibly TRBD2 (5 bases). The length of the CDR3 is 13 residues. V was cut by 7 bases and J by 2 bases, with 13 bases left in between. The V gene's germline CDR1 is SQVTM and CDR2 ANQGSEA.

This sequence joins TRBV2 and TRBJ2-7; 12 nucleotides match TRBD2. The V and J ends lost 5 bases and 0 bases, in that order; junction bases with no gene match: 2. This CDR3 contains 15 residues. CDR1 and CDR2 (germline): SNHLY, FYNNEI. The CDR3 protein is CASSTTSGSSYEQYF. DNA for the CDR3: TGTGCCAGCAGTACGACTAGCGGGAGCTCCTACGAGCAGTACTTC.

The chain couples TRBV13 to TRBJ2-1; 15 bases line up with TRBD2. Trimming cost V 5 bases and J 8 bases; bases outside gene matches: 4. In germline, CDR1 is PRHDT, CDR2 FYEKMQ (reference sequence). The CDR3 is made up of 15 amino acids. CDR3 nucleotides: TGTGCCAGCAGCCGAGGACTAGCGGGAGGGGATGAGCAGTTCTTC. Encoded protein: CASSRGLAGGDEQFF.

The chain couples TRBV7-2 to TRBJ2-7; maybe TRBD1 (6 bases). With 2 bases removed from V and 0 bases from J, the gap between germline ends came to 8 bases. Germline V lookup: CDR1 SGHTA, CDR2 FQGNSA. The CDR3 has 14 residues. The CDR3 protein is CASSLTGLSYEQYF. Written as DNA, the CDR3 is TGTGCCAGCAGCTTAACAGGGCTCTCCTACGAGCAGTACTTC.

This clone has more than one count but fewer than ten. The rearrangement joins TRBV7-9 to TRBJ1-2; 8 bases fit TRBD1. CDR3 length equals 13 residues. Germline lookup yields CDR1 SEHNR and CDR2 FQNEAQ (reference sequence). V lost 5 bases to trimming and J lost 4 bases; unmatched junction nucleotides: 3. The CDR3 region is CASSRTGFYGYTF. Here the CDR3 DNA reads TGTGCCAGCAGCCGGACAGGGTTCTATGGCTACACCTTC.

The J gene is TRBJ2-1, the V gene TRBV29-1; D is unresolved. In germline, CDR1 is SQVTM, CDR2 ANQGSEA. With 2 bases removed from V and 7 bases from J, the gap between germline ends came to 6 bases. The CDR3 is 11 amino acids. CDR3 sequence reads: CSVELGNEQFF. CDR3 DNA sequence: TGCAGCGTTGAACTGGGGAATGAGCAGTTCTTC.

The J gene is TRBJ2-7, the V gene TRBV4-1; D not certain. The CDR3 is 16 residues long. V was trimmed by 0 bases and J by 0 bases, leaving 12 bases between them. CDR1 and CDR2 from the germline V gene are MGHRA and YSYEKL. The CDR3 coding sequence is TGCGCCAGCAGCCAAGAAGGCCAGAGTTACTCCTACGAGCAGTACTTC. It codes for CASSQEGQSYSYEQYF.